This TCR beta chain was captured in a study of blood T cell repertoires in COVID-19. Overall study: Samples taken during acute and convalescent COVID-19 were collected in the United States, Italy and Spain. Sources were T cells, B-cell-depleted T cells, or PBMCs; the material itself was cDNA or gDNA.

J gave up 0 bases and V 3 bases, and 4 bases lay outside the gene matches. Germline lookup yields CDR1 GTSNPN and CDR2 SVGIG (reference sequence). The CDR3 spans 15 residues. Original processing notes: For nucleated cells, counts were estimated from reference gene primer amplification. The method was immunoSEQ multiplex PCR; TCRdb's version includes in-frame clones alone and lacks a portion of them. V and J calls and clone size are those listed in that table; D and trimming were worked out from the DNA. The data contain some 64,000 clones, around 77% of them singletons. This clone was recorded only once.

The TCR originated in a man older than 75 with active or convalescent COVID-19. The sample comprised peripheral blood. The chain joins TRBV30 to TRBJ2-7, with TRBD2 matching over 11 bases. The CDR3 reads CAWRDTSGSSYEQYF. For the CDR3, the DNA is TGTGCCTGGAGAGACACTAGCGGGAGCTCCTACGAGCAGTACTTC. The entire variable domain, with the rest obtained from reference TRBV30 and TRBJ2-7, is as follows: SQTIHQWPATLVQPVGSPLSLECTVEGTSNPNLYWYRQAAGRGLQLLFYSVGIGQISSEVPQNLSASRPQDRQFILSSKKLLLSDSGFYLCAWRDTSGSSYEQYFGPGTRLTVT.